Shown below are 9 T cell receptor beta chains from a single sample sequenced in a study of glioma-infiltrating T cells after dendritic cell vaccination. Time point meaning: after dendritic cell vaccination, including at tumor progression/relapse. TCRdb keeps only in-frame clones here, not all; method: immunoSEQ multiplex PCR. The profile shows around 92,000 clones, more than 70% of them singletons. The sequenced sample was blood, obtained after dendritic cell vaccination. Receptors originate from a human donor with glioblastoma.

CDR3: CASRPIIAGVYEQYF. CDR3 sequence (DNA): TGCGCCAGCCGGCCCATCATAGCGGGGGTTTACGAGCAGTACTTC. The V and J genes are TRBV10-2 and TRBJ2-7, with 9 bases that match TRBD2. CDR1 and CDR2 from the germline V gene are WSHSY and SAAADI. V dropped 8 bases and J dropped 4; count of bases not matched to a gene: 12. The CDR3 runs 15 residues.

The chain has TRBV28 and TRBJ1-5; 10 positions agree with TRBD1. The CDR3 extends over 13 amino acids. CDR1 is MDHEN, CDR2 SYDVKM, per germline. V shed 8 bases and J 5 bases; nucleotides not matched to a gene: 3. This CDR3 is CASRQGADQPQHF. The CDR3 coding sequence is TGTGCCAGCCGACAGGGGGCTGATCAGCCCCAGCATTTT.

V is TRBV4-1 and J is TRBJ2-5; 9 bases are shared with TRBD2. The CDR3 has 17 amino acids. The V segment lost 3 bases and the J segment 2 bases; nucleotides outside the gene matches: 10. CDR1 MGHRA and CDR2 YSYEKL come from the germline V gene. CDR3 region: CASSQGNAGGLQETQYF. The DNA for the CDR3 is TGCGCCAGCAGCCAGGGAAACGCGGGAGGGTTACAAGAGACCCAGTACTTC.

The chain joins TRBV9 to TRBJ2-3; 9 nucleotides align to TRBD2. Germline V CDR1 and CDR2: SGDLS, YYNGEE. V shed 4 bases, J shed 6 bases, and the junction held 9 bases outside the gene matches. The CDR3 spans 15 residues. The CDR3 protein is CASSPIAGAVDTQYF. The DNA of the CDR3 is TGTGCCAGCAGCCCTATAGCGGGAGCGGTCGATACGCAGTATTTT.

The chain combines TRBV28 with TRBJ2-7; D is perhaps TRBD2 (5 bases). The CDR3 is made up of 17 amino acids. V shed 6 bases and J shed 2 bases, with 23 bases lying between them. The germline V gene has CDR1 MDHEN and CDR2 SYDVKM. The CDR3 here is CASSSGYGEFTPYEQYF. The CDR3 DNA reads as TGTGCCAGCAGCTCGGGATACGGGGAATTCACCCCCTACGAGCAGTACTTC. The complete variable domain, with remaining parts taken from reference TRBV28 and TRBJ2-7, reads DVKVTQSSRYLVKRTGEKVFLECVQDMDHENMFWYRQDPGLGLRLIYFSYDVKMKEKGDIPEGYSVSREKKERFSLILESASTNQTSMYLCASSSGYGEFTPYEQYFGPGTRLTVT.

V is TRBV11-2 and J is TRBJ2-7; unclear D gene. V gave up 2 bases and J gave up 2 bases, with 10 bases separating them. Germline loops: CDR1 SGHAT, CDR2 FQNNGV. CDR3 size: 14 residues. The CDR3 DNA sequence: TGTGCCAGCAGCTTAAGAGTCATGGCCTACGAGCAGTACTTC. It yields the protein CASSLRVMAYEQYF.

The V gene is TRBV19, the J gene TRBJ2-3; 8 bases line up with TRBD1. The germline gives CDR1 LNHDA, CDR2 SQIVND (reference sequence). J gave up 4 bases and V 5 bases, and 8 bases lay outside the gene matches. This CDR3 comprises 15 residues. The CDR3 here is CASSPGTGGPDTQYF. The CDR3 DNA reads as TGTGCCAGTAGTCCCGGGACAGGAGGTCCAGATACGCAGTATTTT.

The chain links TRBV5-1 to TRBJ2-2; 8 bases are shared with TRBD1. V shed 3 bases and J 6 bases; nucleotides not matched to a gene: 4. The CDR3 consists of 14 residues. Per germline, CDR1 SGHRS and CDR2 YFSETQ. CDR3 nucleotide sequence: TGCGCCAGCAGCTCAGGGGGCGCATCCGGGGAGCTGTTTTTT. Its translation: CASSSGGASGELFF.

The chain carries TRBV5-6 and TRBJ1-1; D is unresolved. The length of the CDR3 is 15 residues. V was shortened by 3 bases and J by 5 bases, with 17 bases between the two germline ends. Looked up from germline, CDR1 is SGHDT and CDR2 is YYEEEE. Written as DNA, the CDR3 is TGTGCCAGCAGCTCCAGGACGGGGAGATGGACTGAAGCTTTCTTT. Its translation is CASSSRTGRWTEAFF.